One sample yielded the 17 T cell receptor beta chains listed below, sequenced in a study of blood T cell repertoires in COVID-19. Sequencing used immunoSEQ multiplex PCR; TCRdb keeps in-frame clones, though not all of them. The sample records about 49,000 clones, 85% to 95% being singletons. Sequenced sample: peripheral blood. The source of these receptors is a man in his 60s with COVID-19, enrolled during active disease.

This chain joins TRBV30 and TRBJ2-3; 8 nucleotides align to TRBD2. V shed 4 bases, J shed 3 bases, and the junction held 9 bases outside the gene matches. The CDR3 is 15 residues long. The germline gives CDR1 GTSNPN, CDR2 SVGIG (reference sequence). CDR3 in amino acids: CAWKGSGRGTDTQYF. CDR3 bases: TGTGCCTGGAAAGGCTCCGGGAGGGGAACAGATACGCAGTATTTT. The full variable domain, completed using reference TRBV30 and TRBJ2-3, is SQTIHQWPATLVQPVGSPLSLECTVEGTSNPNLYWYRQAAGRGLQLLFYSVGIGQISSEVPQNLSASRPQDRQFILSSKKLLLSDSGFYLCAWKGSGRGTDTQYFGPGTRLTVL.

The gene calls are TRBV5-1 and TRBJ2-7, with D uncertain. The CDR3 has 14 residues. V was cut by 0 bases and J by 0 bases, with 7 bases left in between. The germline V gene has CDR1 SGHRS and CDR2 YFSETQ. This chain's CDR3 is CASSLDNPSYEQYF. The DNA for the CDR3 is TGCGCCAGCAGCTTGGACAACCCCTCCTACGAGCAGTACTTC. The full variable domain, with the rest looked up from reference TRBV5-1 and TRBJ2-7, is KAGVTQTPRYLIKTRGQQVTLSCSPISGHRSVSWYQQTPGQGLQFLFEYFSETQRNKGNFPGRFSGRQFSNSRSEMNVSTLELGDSALYLCASSLDNPSYEQYFGPGTRLTVT.

This clone was detected a few times. V gene TRBV6-4 combines with J gene TRBJ1-1, with TRBD1 identical over 7 bases. CDR1 is MRHNA, CDR2 SNTAGT, per germline. The V and J ends lost 2 bases and 4 bases, in that order; junction bases with no gene match: 4. This CDR3 spans 14 amino acids. The CDR3 DNA reads as TGTGCCAGCAGTGACGGGGCAGGGGGCACTGAAGCTTTCTTT. Encoded protein: CASSDGAGGTEAFF.

The rearrangement joins TRBV6-5 to TRBJ2-7; D might be TRBD1 (5 bases). The length of the CDR3 is 14 residues. The V and J ends lost 8 bases and 7 bases respectively, with 21 bases between them. Germline V gene data show CDR1 as MNHEY and CDR2 as SVGAGI. Here the CDR3 DNA reads TGTGCCAGCCGCTCGCCTGGACGGGCAGGGGAGCAGTACTTC. This encodes CASRSPGRAGEQYF.

The rearrangement joins TRBV5-1 to TRBJ1-1, with D possibly TRBD1 on 5 matching bases. This CDR3 has 15 residues. Trimming removed 6 bases at V and 3 bases at J, with 18 bases between. Germline loops: CDR1 SGHRS, CDR2 YFSETQ. This CDR3 is CASILGQGRDTEAFF. DNA for the CDR3: TGCGCCAGCATCCTGGGGCAGGGCCGAGACACTGAAGCTTTCTTT.

This clone has just a few counts. The chain recombines TRBV19 with TRBJ2-2, with TRBD1 matching 7 bases. J was trimmed by 4 bases and V by 7 bases; bases with no gene match: 6. Germline lookup yields CDR1 LNHDA and CDR2 SQIVND (reference sequence). CDR3 length equals 14 residues. The CDR3 DNA follows: TGTGCCAGTATGGCACAGGGGCTCACCGGGGAGCTGTTTTTT. As protein: CASMAQGLTGELFF.

This chain joins TRBV6-5 and TRBJ1-2; 7 bases map to TRBD1. The length of the CDR3 is 15 residues. V was pared by 2 bases and J by 0 bases, with 3 bases of the junction left unmatched. Germline-derived CDR1 and CDR2 are MNHEY and SVGAGI. CDR3 nucleotides: TGTGCCAGCAGTTACGGGACAGCTTCTAACTATGGCTACACCTTC. Its translation is CASSYGTASNYGYTF.

The J gene is TRBJ2-7, the V gene TRBV12-3 or TRBV12-4; D unclear. V gave up 1 base and J gave up 3 bases, with 7 bases separating them. The CDR3 consists of 13 residues. As DNA, the CDR3 is TGTGCCAGCAGTTTAGAACAGAACTACGAGCAGTACTTC. Its translation: CASSLEQNYEQYF.

CDR3 residues: CASSLGGAPRSDTQYF. The CDR3 region has the DNA TGTGCCAGCAGCTTAGGGGGGGCCCCGAGGTCAGATACGCAGTATTTT. This chain connects TRBV5-4 to TRBJ2-3, with TRBD2 as a possible D gene (7 bases). V was trimmed by 2 bases and J by 4 bases, leaving 17 bases between them. The germline gives CDR1 SGHNT, CDR2 YYREEE (reference sequence). This CDR3 spans 16 amino acids.

The J gene is TRBJ2-1, the V gene TRBV4-2; 12 bases map to TRBD2. V was pared by 4 bases and J by 4 bases, with 2 bases of the junction left unmatched. Germline CDR1 LGHNA, CDR2 YNFKEQ. CDR3 size: 15 residues. The DNA of the CDR3 is TGTGCCAGCAGCCCCGGACTAGCGGGGTACAATGAGCAGTTCTTC. Its protein product is CASSPGLAGYNEQFF.

The chain employs TRBV19 and TRBJ2-1; TRBD2 matches at 10 bases. Germline loops: CDR1 LNHDA, CDR2 SQIVND (reference sequence). There are 17 residues in the CDR3. J was trimmed by 3 bases and V by 6 bases; bases with no gene match: 11. CDR3 loop: CASSKKGLADLYNEQFF. The CDR3 DNA follows: TGTGCCAGTAGCAAAAAAGGACTAGCGGACCTCTACAATGAGCAGTTCTTC.

The chain uses TRBV18 and TRBJ1-5; TRBD1 agrees at 8 bases. The CDR3 runs to 14 residues. The V segment lost 4 bases and the J segment 5 bases; nucleotides outside the gene matches: 4. CDR1 is KGHSH and CDR2 is LQKENI in the germline V gene. This CDR3 is CASSHGQGHQPQHF. In nucleotides, the CDR3 is TGTGCCAGCTCACACGGACAGGGACATCAGCCCCAGCATTTT.

This clone was seen once. The chain combines TRBV9 with TRBJ2-3; 11 bases match TRBD2. From germline, CDR1 is SGDLS and CDR2 YYNGEE. There are 15 residues in the CDR3. V shed 4 bases, J shed 2 bases, and the junction held 3 bases outside the gene matches. Written as DNA, the CDR3 is TGTGCCAGCAGCTCTAGCGGGGGGCCCACAGATACGCAGTATTTT. Protein sequence: CASSSSGGPTDTQYF. Combining the CDR3 with reference TRBV9 and TRBJ2-3 gives the whole variable domain DSGVTQTPKHLITATGQRVTLRCSPRSGDLSVYWYQQSLDQGLQFLIQYYNGEERAKGNILERFSAQQFPDLHSELNLSSLELGDSALYFCASSSSGGPTDTQYFGPGTRLTVL.

The chain employs TRBV27 and TRBJ1-1, with TRBD1 as a possible D gene (5 bases). Germline-derived CDR1 and CDR2 are MNHEY and SMNVEV (reference sequence). The CDR3 runs to 15 residues. The V end was cut by 7 bases, the J end by 5 bases, with 20 bases between. CDR3 in amino acids: CASTFSGRVGTEAFF. For the CDR3, the DNA is TGTGCCAGCACCTTTAGCGGCAGGGTGGGGACTGAAGCTTTCTTT.

The chain uses TRBV18 and TRBJ2-3; 15 nucleotides line up with TRBD2. From germline, CDR1 is KGHSH and CDR2 LQKENI. Germline trimming cut 5 bases from V and 4 bases from J; bases unmatched to any gene: 7. This CDR3 region has 17 residues. In DNA form, the CDR3 reads TGTGCCAGCTCATCCGGACTAGCGGGAGGGGCTTCAGATACGCAGTATTTT. Amino acid sequence: CASSSGLAGGASDTQYF.

The chain carries TRBV6-6 and TRBJ2-1, with 8 nucleotides matching TRBD2. Germline V gives CDR1 MNHNY, CDR2 SVGAGI (reference sequence). Unmatched junction bases numbered 12, after V lost 10 bases and J lost 10 bases. The CDR3 spans 13 residues. The chain's CDR3 is CATHMTSAGEQFF. The DNA for the CDR3 is TGTGCCACACACATGACTAGCGCGGGCGAGCAGTTCTTC.

The chain combines TRBV4-1 with TRBJ1-1, with D perhaps matching TRBD1 (5 bases). The ends were cut back, 3 bases at V and 7 bases at J, with 18 bases in the middle. The germline V gene encodes CDR1 MGHRA and CDR2 YSYEKL. The CDR3 extends over 15 amino acids. The CDR3: CASSQGPSQGVEAFF. The DNA of the CDR3 is TGCGCCAGCAGCCAGGGGCCTTCCCAGGGTGTTGAAGCTTTCTTT.